This T cell receptor beta chain was obtained from a study of cytomegalovirus exposure and HLA in healthy donors. In the study overall: An earlier analysis found some 120 million unique TCR beta sequences from around 180 million T cells.

The PCR was carried out with 60 Vbeta primers and 13 Jbeta primers. Sequencing was performed with immunoSEQ multiplex PCR; in TCRdb, only in-frame clones are kept and a portion is missing. The sample lists 95,000 to 150,000 clones; around 70% were seen once. Worth noting for this clone: Its antigen is unidentified.

Germline V gives CDR1 SGHTA, CDR2 FQGTGA. V lost 0 bases, J lost 2 bases, and 10 bases lay in between. CDR3 size: 15 residues. General study results and limits: Analysis performed later found under 20,000 TCR beta sequences associated with HLA alleles at 0.05 false discovery rate.

The source of this sequence is a woman aged 40-49 years in good health and CMV-seronegative. Sequencing was performed on PBMCs. This chain connects TRBV7-3 to TRBJ1-2; a possible D gene is TRBD1 (5 bases). The CDR3 DNA is TGTGCCAGCAGCTTAACGGCAGGGAAGAACTATGGCTACACCTTC. The encoded protein is CASSLTAGKNYGYTF.